One and the same sample provided the 18 T cell receptor beta chains below, sequenced in a study of shared clonotypes between healthy human individuals (dated by TCRdb to between 2020 and 2021). Library preparation used the immunoSEQ multiplex PCR assay. TCRdb holds this immuneACCESS table with in-frame rearrangements only. Some clones are missing; in checked studies, unresolved V genes explain under half, and the rest has no known cause. Counted in this sample were 2 million or so clones; approximately 95% of them appeared once. 0.13% of the sample goes to the ten largest clones. Sequencing input: naive CD4+ T cells sorted from blood. The cell subset or site label here, explained by the study, means: CD45RA+ positively selected. Every receptor here comes from a man aged 18-30 years in good health.

Concerning this clone itself: At one end, the junction sequence differs from germline, possibly due to a read error. The CDR3 loop is CASSFGGTTDTQYF. As DNA, the CDR3 is TGTGCTAGCAGCTTTGGGGGGACCACAGATACGCAGTATTTT. The J gene is TRBJ2-3, the V gene TRBV7-7; D possibly corresponds to TRBD2 (6 bases). The CDR3 extends over 14 amino acids. CDR1 and CDR2 (germline): SSHAT, FNYEAQ (reference sequence).

This clone was recorded once. The chain links TRBV6-5 to TRBJ1-6, with unresolved D. This CDR3 contains 14 residues. CDR1 is MNHEY and CDR2 is SVGAGI in the germline V gene. V dropped 6 bases and J dropped 8 bases, with 14 bases sitting between them. Here the CDR3 reads CASSPDTGYSPLHF. The CDR3 coding sequence is TGTGCCAGCAGCCCTGATACTGGATATTCACCCCTCCACTTT.

With regard to this clone: At one boundary the junction diverges from the germline segment, which might be a read error. V usage is TRBV6-1 and J usage is TRBJ1-2; D gene uncertain. CDR3 length: 12 residues. Per the germline V gene, CDR1 is MNHNS and CDR2 is SASEGT. The CDR3 region has the DNA TGTGCCAGCGGTGAAGGGAAGCTGGGCAACACCTTC. Residues: CASGEGKLGNTF.

A single count supports this clone. The chain employs TRBV4-3 and TRBJ2-1; tentative D call: TRBD2 (6 bases). Trimming took off 0 bases at V and 3 bases at J, with 12 bases between the two ends. The CDR3 totals 16 residues. Germline assignment: CDR1 LGHNA and CDR2 YSLEER. CDR3 sequence: CASSQDGGTYYNEQFF. The CDR3 DNA is TGCGCCAGCAGCCAAGATGGAGGGACGTACTACAATGAGCAGTTCTTC.

The chain carries TRBV25-1 and TRBJ2-7, with no clear D. The CDR3 is 13 residues long. CDR1 and CDR2 (germline): MGHDK, SYGVNS. Trimming pared 7 bases from V and 5 bases from J, leaving 15 bases between. The CDR3: CASISPWSDEQYF. The CDR3 DNA reads TGTGCCAGCATTTCCCCGTGGAGCGACGAGCAGTACTTC.

The J gene is TRBJ1-3, the V gene TRBV28; 8 nucleotides match TRBD1. The ends lost 8 bases at V and 3 bases at J; junction bases unmatched: 9. Germline CDR1 reads MDHEN; CDR2 reads SYDVKM. The CDR3 has 15 residues. CDR3 nucleotide sequence: TGTGCCAGCGGCTCCACAGGGGGATTTGGAAACACCATATATTTT. Translating it yields CASGSTGGFGNTIYF.

The chain joins TRBV5-8 to TRBJ2-7; D remains ambiguous. The CDR3 length is 15 residues. Trimming cost V 0 bases and J 5 bases, with 15 bases left between them. Germline CDR1 reads SGHTS; CDR2 reads YDEGEE. The CDR3 spells CASSLGYKIRNEQYF. The CDR3 nucleotides are TGTGCCAGCAGCTTGGGATACAAGATACGAAACGAGCAGTACTTC.

The chain has TRBV5-6 and TRBJ1-4; 8 bases map to TRBD1. CDR3 size: 15 residues. Germline V gene data show CDR1 as SGHDT and CDR2 as YYEEEE. V shed 5 bases, J shed 0 bases, and the junction held 3 bases outside the gene matches. CDR3 protein: CASSPTGATNEKLFF. The DNA of the CDR3 is TGTGCCAGCAGTCCGACAGGGGCAACTAATGAAAAACTGTTTTTT.

In nucleotides, the CDR3 is TGTGCCAGCAGCTTAGAAGGGGTAGAGGGAAACACCATATATTTT. Translation gives CASSLEGVEGNTIYF. The chain uses TRBV11-2 and TRBJ1-3; possible D gene TRBD1, 5 bases. This CDR3 spans 15 amino acids. Trimming cost V 0 bases and J 4 bases, with 10 bases left between them. The germline CDR1 and CDR2 sequences are SGHAT and FQNNGV.

This chain uses TRBV5-6 with TRBJ1-3; no firm D call. The CDR3 has 14 amino acids. V dropped 3 bases and J dropped 2 bases, with 9 bases sitting between them. Germline CDR1 and CDR2: SGHDT and YYEEEE. CDR3 in DNA: TGTGCCAGCAGCTCGACTGGCCCTGGAAACACCATATATTTT. Its protein product is CASSSTGPGNTIYF.

V usage is TRBV6-5 and J usage is TRBJ2-3; 7 positions match TRBD2. The CDR3 totals 16 residues. Germline loops: CDR1 MNHEY, CDR2 SVGAGI. V lost 0 bases to trimming and J lost 2 bases; unmatched junction nucleotides: 5. Written as DNA, the CDR3 is TGTGCCAGCAGTTACTCTCTAGCGGTTTCCACAGATACGCAGTATTTT. This translates into CASSYSLAVSTDTQYF.

This clone turned up a few times. The chain combines TRBV11-2 with TRBJ1-5, with TRBD1 as a possible D gene (6 bases). Per germline, CDR1 SGHAT and CDR2 FQNNGV. With 5 bases removed from V and 3 bases from J, the gap between germline ends came to 11 bases. This CDR3 spans 14 amino acids. Written as DNA, the CDR3 is TGTGCCAGCAGCCAGGACAGCTCCAATCAGCCCCAGCATTTT. Translating it yields CASSQDSSNQPQHF. The full variable domain, rest sourced from reference TRBV11-2 and TRBJ1-5, is EAGVAQSPRYKIIEKRQSVAFWCNPISGHATLYWYQQILGQGPKLLIQFQNNGVVDDSQLPKDRFSAERLKGVDSTLKIQPAKLEDSAVYLCASSQDSSNQPQHFGDGTRLSIL.

The chain has TRBV2 and TRBJ2-7, with 10 bases identical to TRBD1. V lost 5 bases to trimming and J lost 5 bases; unmatched junction nucleotides: 6. CDR3 length equals 14 residues. Germline CDR1 reads SNHLY; CDR2 reads FYNNEI. This CDR3 reads CASSPDRGSDEQYF. The CDR3 coding sequence is TGTGCCAGCAGTCCGGACAGGGGGTCGGACGAGCAGTACTTC.

V usage is TRBV7-2 and J usage is TRBJ2-1; no reliable D call. V gave up 2 bases and J gave up 6 bases, with 5 bases separating them. In germline, CDR1 is SGHTA, CDR2 FQGNSA. The CDR3 is 12 amino acids. As DNA, the CDR3 is TGTGCCAGCAGCTTATGGGTCAATGAGCAGTTCTTC. Translation gives CASSLWVNEQFF.

Written as DNA, the CDR3 is TGCGCCAGCAGTGAGTCAGGGCAGGGGTCGGATGGCTACACCTTC. Translating it yields CASSESGQGSDGYTF. This rearrangement joins TRBV10-1 to TRBJ1-2; a weak D match, TRBD1 (6 bases). V lost 0 bases and J lost 6, with 14 bases in between. The CDR3 sequence is 15 residues long. CDR1 and CDR2 from the germline V gene are WNHNN and SYGVQD (reference sequence).

The gene calls are TRBV7-2 and TRBJ1-5, with a tentative D call TRBD1 (5 bases). The CDR3 runs 14 residues. Germline-derived CDR1 and CDR2 are SGHTA and FQGNSA. V lost 5 bases and J 5 bases, leaving 13 bases between the germline ends. The CDR3 is CASSKGVDHQPQHF. CDR3 nucleotide sequence: TGTGCCAGCAGCAAAGGGGTAGATCATCAGCCCCAGCATTTT.

The gene calls are TRBV6-1 and TRBJ2-3, with 9 bases that match TRBD2. Germline CDR1 reads MNHNS; CDR2 reads SASEGT. CDR3 size: 14 residues. After removal of 7 bases from V and 6 bases from J, the junction contained 8 bases not matched to a gene. The CDR3 protein is CASNLAGARDTQYF. CDR3 DNA: TGTGCCAGCAATTTAGCGGGAGCGAGGGATACGCAGTATTTT.

The V gene is TRBV5-1, the J gene TRBJ2-7; tentative D call: TRBD2 (5 bases). Trimming pared 4 bases from V and 6 bases from J, leaving 11 bases between. Germline V gene lookup returns CDR1 SGHRS and CDR2 YFSETQ. The CDR3 spans 12 residues. CDR3 loop: CASSINSAEQYF. CDR3 bases: TGCGCCAGCAGCATCAATAGCGCCGAGCAGTACTTC. Using reference TRBV5-1 and TRBJ2-7 for the parts outside the CDR3, the full variable domain is KAGVTQTPRYLIKTRGQQVTLSCSPISGHRSVSWYQQTPGQGLQFLFEYFSETQRNKGNFPGRFSGRQFSNSRSEMNVSTLELGDSALYLCASSINSAEQYFGPGTRLTVT.